These T cell receptor beta chains were read from a single sample in a study of spatial heterogeneity in lung cancer. TCRdb passed the 5' RACE reads through MiXCR, listing each CDR3 protein once. The repertoire holds around 60,000 distinct CDR3 sequences, 8.4% seen once, with about 15% in the top ten. The sequencing used PBMCs, collected at surgery. The receptors stem from a female donor with early-stage non-small cell lung cancer. Each CDR3 is given with its conserved first and last residue. A D gene is named only where the DNA matches it firmly. A clone size is listed for some rows: how often the clone was seen (once, few, many), or a class if it is expanded.

clone_size j_call v_call d_call cdr3_nt cdr3_aa
many TRBJ1-1 TRBV3-1 - TGTGCCAGCAGCCAAGTGGGGGAGGGCACTGAAGCTTTCTTT CASSQVGEGTEAFF
- TRBJ2-1 TRBV21-1 - TGTGCCAGCAGCAAAGAGGGCAGCGGGAGGTTTGACAATGAGCAGTTCTTC CASSKEGSGRFDNEQFF
- TRBJ2-7 TRBV28 TRBD2 TGTGCCAGCAGTCTGAAAAGATCGGGGGAGGGGCAGTACTTC CASSLKRSGEGQYF
- TRBJ2-3 TRBV28 - TGTGCCATCGGCACAGATACGCAGTATTTT CAIGTDTQYF
few TRBJ1-1 TRBV19 - TGTGCCAGTAGTATTGGGGGAAGTTCAAACACTGAAGCTTTCTTT CASSIGGSSNTEAFF
many TRBJ1-5 TRBV3-1 - TGTGCCAGCAGCCAAGGGGGGGCCGGGCCCCAGCATTTT CASSQGGAGPQHF
many TRBJ2-3 TRBV2 - TGTGCCGGCGGGACCTCTTCCGGACGCACAGATACGCAGTATTTT CAGGTSSGRTDTQYF
many TRBJ2-7 TRBV7-9 - TGTGCCAGCAGCTTAGGGGACGGCGCCTACGAGCAGTACTTC CASSLGDGAYEQYF
- TRBJ2-5 TRBV5-1 TRBD2 TGCGCCAGCAGCTTGGGTACGGGAGGAAAAGAGACCCAGTACTTC CASSLGTGGKETQYF
many TRBJ1-5 TRBV19 - TGTGCCAGTAGTTGGGACAAAAGCAATCAGCCCCAGCATTTT CASSWDKSNQPQHF
- TRBJ2-5 TRBV5-1 TRBD2 TGCGCCAGCAGCTGGGCCGGACTAGCGGGAGGAATAGAGACCCAGTACTTC CASSWAGLAGGIETQYF
- TRBJ2-5 TRBV2 TRBD2 TGTGCCAGCAGTGAGTTGCGGGGGGTACAAGAGACCCAGTACTTC CASSELRGVQETQYF
- TRBJ2-7 TRBV25-1 - TGTGCCTCAAGAGGGGGGAACGAGCAGTACTTC CASRGGNEQYF
- TRBJ2-7 TRBV28 TRBD2 TGTGCCAGCAAGTTCGGGGCTAGCGGGGGATACGAGCAGTACTTC CASKFGASGGYEQYF
few TRBJ1-3 TRBV7-9 - TGTGCCAGCAGTCGCATTACCCCTGGAAACACCATATATTTT CASSRITPGNTIYF
few TRBJ2-1 TRBV25-1 - TGTGCCAGCAGTGAAGAGGGGCCCTACAATGAGCAGTTCTTC CASSEEGPYNEQFF
- TRBJ2-3 TRBV9 - TGTGCCAGCAGCGTAGATCAGGCGGCAGATACGCAGTATTTT CASSVDQAADTQYF
- TRBJ1-2 TRBV25-1 - TGTGCCAGCAGCACCGGGATACAGGTCTATGGCTACACCTTC CASSTGIQVYGYTF
few TRBJ2-5 TRBV24-1 - TGTGCCACCAGTGATCGCGGAGGGGTCCAAGAGACCCAGTACTTC CATSDRGGVQETQYF
- TRBJ2-1 TRBV24-1 - TGTGCCACCAGTGACAGGACAGTCACTGAGCAGTTCTTC CATSDRTVTEQFF
many TRBJ2-5 TRBV28 TRBD2 TGTGCCAGCAGTTTACGGCTAGCGGGAAGGGGAGAGACCCAGTACTTC CASSLRLAGRGETQYF
- TRBJ2-5 TRBV6-1 - TGTGCCAGCAGTGAAGGGCCCGTGGAAAAGACCCAGTACTTC CASSEGPVEKTQYF
many TRBJ2-5 TRBV7-9 TRBD1 TGTGCCAGCAGCTTCACTGACAGGGACCAGACCCAGTACTTC CASSFTDRDQTQYF
few TRBJ1-6 TRBV10-3 TRBD1 TGTGCCACCCTCAACGCCGGGACAGTCAATTCACCCCTCCACTTT CATLNAGTVNSPLHF
- TRBJ1-4 TRBV4-1 TRBD1 TGCGCCAGCAGCCAGTATACAGGGGGAACTAATGAAAAACTGTTTTTT CASSQYTGGTNEKLFF
few TRBJ1-3 TRBV7-6 - TGTGCCAGCAGCTCGACGGCCACCATATATTTT CASSSTATIYF
many TRBJ2-3 TRBV5-1 - TGCGCCAGCAGCTTGGATCGGGGCACAGATACGCAGTATTTT CASSLDRGTDTQYF
many TRBJ2-1 TRBV5-1 TRBD2 TGCGCCAGCAGTTGGGTTGGGAGGGCCGAAGGGAATGAGCAGTTCTTC CASSWVGRAEGNEQFF
- TRBJ2-1 TRBV11-2 TRBD1 TGTGCCAGCAGCTTGGGACAGGGCAGGGGAGAGTTCTTC CASSLGQGRGEFF
many TRBJ2-1 TRBV5-1 - TGCGCCAGCAGCCCCCAGGGAGGACAGTGGCCGTGGAATGAGCAGTTCTTC CASSPQGGQWPWNEQFF
many TRBJ1-2 TRBV27 - TGTGCCAGCCTTGGGGCAGGGTACTATGGCTACACCTTC CASLGAGYYGYTF
many TRBJ1-2 TRBV7-2 - TGTGCCAGCACTCCATCCACGGGCGTCTATGGCTACACCTTC CASTPSTGVYGYTF
few TRBJ2-1 TRBV7-2 - TGTGCCAGCAGCTTAGTGGGAGGTGGGCTGAATGAGCAGTTCTTC CASSLVGGGLNEQFF
many TRBJ1-1 TRBV28 - TGTGCCAGCACCCCAGCCCCGGGGGGTAAGATGAACACTGAAGCTTTCTTT CASTPAPGGKMNTEAFF
many TRBJ1-1 TRBV2 TRBD1 TGTGCCAGCAGTAGTCGACAGGGGAGTATCGCTGAAGCTTTCTTT CASSSRQGSIAEAFF
- TRBJ2-7 TRBV6-2/TRBV6-3 - TGTGCCACCATAAGGGCCAAGACGGGGGAGCAGTACTTC CATIRAKTGEQYF
few TRBJ2-1 TRBV12-3/TRBV12-4 - TGTGCCAGCAGTTTCCCGGGGGACAATGAGCAGTTCTTC CASSFPGDNEQFF
many TRBJ2-1 TRBV4-1 TRBD1 TGCGCCAGCAGCTTACGACAGGGGGTCAATGAGCAGTTCTTC CASSLRQGVNEQFF
many TRBJ2-1 TRBV10-3 - TGTGCCATCAGTGCAAGTACCTTCCGCTCCTACAATGAGCAGTTCTTC CAISASTFRSYNEQFF
many TRBJ1-4 TRBV2 - TGTGCCCGACAGTTCGTGCCCTCCGGTGAAAAACTGTTTTTT CARQFVPSGEKLFF
- TRBJ2-7 TRBV28 TRBD1 TGTGCCAGCAGTTTAACCGGGACAGGGGTTCCGGGGGAGCAGTACTTC CASSLTGTGVPGEQYF
- TRBJ1-6 TRBV11-1 - TGTGCCAGCACCCGGCCTGGGTTTCCCCTCCACTTT CASTRPGFPLHF
many TRBJ2-3 TRBV7-6 TRBD2 TGTGCCAGCAGGAATGGACTAGCGGGTTCAGATACGCAGTATTTT CASRNGLAGSDTQYF
few TRBJ1-3 TRBV20-1 TRBD1 TGCAGTGCTAGAGACTCGGACAGGGGGCCGGGAAACACCATATATTTT CSARDSDRGPGNTIYF
- TRBJ2-1 TRBV7-3 - TGTGCCAGCAGCTTAACGGGGTCGGGTAGCTTGATAGGCAATGAGCAGTTCTTC CASSLTGSGSLIGNEQFF
- TRBJ2-6 TRBV6-5 - TGTGCCAGCAGTTCCGGACCAAGTCGGACCAACGTCCTGACTTTC CASSSGPSRTNVLTF
- TRBJ2-3 TRBV28 - TGTGCCAGCAGTCCGGCCACAGATACGCAGTATTTT CASSPATDTQYF
- TRBJ1-2 TRBV18 TRBD1 TGTGCCAGCTCACCCACAGGGGTGGACGGCTACACCTTC CASSPTGVDGYTF
- TRBJ1-5 TRBV18 - TGTGCCAGCTCACCGGGCGGAGGGCCCCAGCATTTT CASSPGGGPQHF
few TRBJ1-1 TRBV12-3/TRBV12-4 - TGTGCCAGCAGGCGGGACGGCACTGAAGCTTTCTTT CASRRDGTEAFF